The 2 T cell receptor beta chains given below trace back to one sample, sequenced in a study of blood T cell repertoires in COVID-19. Assay used: immunoSEQ multiplex PCR; TCRdb lists only in-frame clones, some missing. The data contain 130,000 to 150,000 clones, around 85% of them singletons. Sequencing used peripheral blood. These receptors were obtained from a woman in her 40s with active or convalescent COVID-19.

The gene calls are TRBV5-1 and TRBJ2-7, with TRBD1 matching 7 bases. In germline, CDR1 is SGHRS, CDR2 YFSETQ. J gave up 2 bases and V 0 bases, and 5 bases lay outside the gene matches. The length of the CDR3 is 15 residues. CDR3 in amino acids: CASSLDGTVAYEQYF. In DNA, the CDR3 is TGCGCCAGCAGCTTGGATGGGACAGTAGCCTACGAGCAGTACTTC.

This clone was seen only once. The chain is built from TRBV13 and TRBJ1-4; D uncertain. Germline assignment: CDR1 PRHDT and CDR2 FYEKMQ (reference sequence). CDR3 length: 17 residues. Trimming removed 2 bases at V and 5 bases at J, with 18 bases between. The CDR3 here is CASSLSAGRSSNEKLFF. CDR3 DNA: TGTGCCAGCAGCTTAAGCGCCGGTAGGTCGAGCAATGAAAAACTGTTTTTT.